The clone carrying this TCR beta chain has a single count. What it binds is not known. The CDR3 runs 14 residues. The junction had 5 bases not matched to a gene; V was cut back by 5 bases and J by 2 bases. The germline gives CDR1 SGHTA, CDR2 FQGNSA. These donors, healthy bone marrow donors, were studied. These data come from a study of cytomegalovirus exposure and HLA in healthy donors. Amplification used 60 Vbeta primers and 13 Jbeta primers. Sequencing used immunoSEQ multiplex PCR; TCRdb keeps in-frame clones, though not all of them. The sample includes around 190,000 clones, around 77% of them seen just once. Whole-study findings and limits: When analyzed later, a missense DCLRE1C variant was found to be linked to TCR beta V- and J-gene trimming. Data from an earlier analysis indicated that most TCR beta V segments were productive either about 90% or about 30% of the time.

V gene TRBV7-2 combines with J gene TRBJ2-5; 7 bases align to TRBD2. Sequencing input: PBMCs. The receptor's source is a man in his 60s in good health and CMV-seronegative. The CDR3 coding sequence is TGTGCCAGCAGCCATAGCGGGCGACAAGAGACCCAGTACTTC. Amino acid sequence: CASSHSGRQETQYF.